This is a list of T cell receptor beta chains from one sample in a study of CD8 T cells in Susac syndrome. Via MiXCR, TCRdb re-called the immunoSEQ multiplex PCR reads, giving one row per CDR3 protein. The sample lists some 260,000 distinct CDR3 sequences; about 85% were seen once. Material for sequencing was CD8+ T cells from PBMCs. The receptors shown here come from a human donor with multiple sclerosis. The CDR3 runs from the conserved cysteine through the conserved F or W. The D gene is left open where the match is weak. Where a row states a size, it is once, few, many or the class of an expanded clone; other rows omit it.

size	V	D	J	DNA	CDR3
once	TRBV27	.	TRBJ2-7	TGTGCCAGCAGGGAAGGAGGGGGCCCTACCTACGAGCAGTACTTC	CASREGGGPTYEQYF
.	TRBV6-5	.	TRBJ2-6	TGTGCCAGCACAGGCAGCAGCTCTGGGGCCAACGTCCTGACTTTC	CASTGSSSGANVLTF
.	TRBV13	.	TRBJ1-3	TGTGCCAGCAGCCCGGAAGATGGAAACACCATATATTTT	CASSPEDGNTIYF
.	TRBV5-6	TRBD1	TRBJ2-7	TGTGCCAGCAGCTTGGCACGGGACAGGGAATCCTACGAGCAGTACTTC	CASSLARDRESYEQYF
.	TRBV29-1	TRBD1	TRBJ1-1	TGCAGCGTGGCTGGGACAGTGAAGGACATGAACACTGGAGCTTTCTTT	CSVAGTVKDMNTGAFF
.	TRBV18	TRBD1	TRBJ2-7	TGTGCCAGCTCACCCAGAGAGGACAGGGCTTACGAGCAGTACTTC	CASSPREDRAYEQYF
.	TRBV11-2	.	TRBJ2-7	TGTGCCAGCAGTTTACAGACACTCTACGAGCGGTACTTC	CASSLQTLYERYF
.	TRBV6-2/TRBV6-3	.	TRBJ1-4	TGTGCCAGCAGTTACTCGAGTCAGCCTAATGAAAAACTGTTTTTT	CASSYSSQPNEKLFF
.	TRBV9	.	TRBJ2-5	TGTGCCAGCAGCGTTTTTAGCGGAGAGACCCAGTACTTC	CASSVFSGETQYF
.	TRBV20-1	TRBD2	TRBJ2-5	TGCAGTGCTAGAGCCAGTAGCGGGAGGGAAAAAGAGACCCAGTACTTC	CSARASSGREKETQYF
.	TRBV9	.	TRBJ2-7	TGTGCCAGCAGCGAAGGGGATGGGACCACCCGAACCTACGAGCAGTACTTC	CASSEGDGTTRTYEQYF
.	TRBV5-4	TRBD1	TRBJ1-1	TGTGCCAGCAGCTACCAGGAGGGGGCGAGGACTGAAGCTTTCTTT	CASSYQEGARTEAFF
.	TRBV5-6	.	TRBJ1-1	TGTGCCAGCAGCTTGGGGGACTCCTCCCCAGCTTTCTTT	CASSLGDSSPAFF
.	TRBV28	.	TRBJ2-1	TGTGCCAGCACCGAGGACGGAAGCTCCTACAATGAGCAGTTCTTC	CASTEDGSSYNEQFF
.	TRBV9	TRBD1	TRBJ1-2	TGTGCCAGCAGCGTAGAATTTTCGGGGACAGGGGGTGGCTACACCTTC	CASSVEFSGTGGGYTF
.	TRBV10-3	.	TRBJ2-3	TGTGCCATCAGTGAAAAACAGGCACATACGCAGTATTTT	CAISEKQAHTQYF
once	TRBV7-9	.	TRBJ1-1	TGTGCCAGCGCTGGGACTCTAACGAGGGGCACTGAAGCTTTCTTT	CASAGTLTRGTEAFF
.	TRBV6-1	.	TRBJ2-1	TGTGCCAGCACCGAAGGGTACAATGAGCAGTTCTTC	CASTEGYNEQFF
.	TRBV21-1	.	TRBJ2-7	TGTGCCAGCAGCAGTCGACTAGCGGGACATTCATACGAGCAGTACTTC	CASSSRLAGHSYEQYF
.	TRBV7-2	.	TRBJ2-1	TGTGCCAGCAGCGCCGACAGGGTCGGGGGTGAGCAGTTCTTC	CASSADRVGGEQFF
.	TRBV5-1	TRBD2	TRBJ2-5	TGCGCCAGCAGCTTGGTAGCGGGAAGGGCGGAGACCCAGTACTTC	CASSLVAGRAETQYF
.	TRBV7-9	TRBD1	TRBJ1-2	TGTGCCAGCAGGTTGACAGGGGAAAGAAACTATGGCTACACCTTC	CASRLTGERNYGYTF
.	TRBV20-1	.	TRBJ1-3	TGCAGTGCTAGAGTTACAGGCCTCATATCTGGAAACACCATATATTTT	CSARVTGLISGNTIYF
.	TRBV27	TRBD1	TRBJ2-2	TGTGCCAGCAGTTTTGACAGGGCCACCGGGGAGCTGTTTTTT	CASSFDRATGELFF
.	TRBV28	TRBD2	TRBJ2-1	TGTGCCAGCAGTCTAGTGGGACTAGTGGGGAATGAGCAGTTCTTC	CASSLVGLVGNEQFF
.	TRBV28	.	TRBJ2-5	TGTGCCAGCAGTGGGACTCTACTGGAGACCCAGTACTTC	CASSGTLLETQYF
.	TRBV27	.	TRBJ1-1	TGTGCCAGCAGTTTGGGGGGGTACGGTGAAGCTTTCTTT	CASSLGGYGEAFF
once	TRBV6-2/TRBV6-3	.	TRBJ2-3	TGTGCCAGCAGTTACTTGGACAGTAGCACAGATACGCGGTATTTT	CASSYLDSSTDTRYF
once	TRBV28	.	TRBJ2-7	TGTGCCAGCAATTCTCGACGGGGTTCGACCTACGAGCAGTACTTC	CASNSRRGSTYEQYF
.	TRBV14	.	TRBJ2-7	TGTGCCAGCAGCCCGGAGTCCTCCGAGCAGTACTTC	CASSPESSEQYF
.	TRBV4-1	.	TRBJ2-7	TGCGCCAGCAGCCAAGCGACTAGTCCCTACGAGCAGTACTTC	CASSQATSPYEQYF
once	TRBV27	TRBD2	TRBJ2-7	TGTGCCAGCAGTGTCGGGACTAGCGGCGTCGAGCAGTACTTC	CASSVGTSGVEQYF
.	TRBV7-6	TRBD1	TRBJ2-7	TGTGCCAGCAGCCCAACTTCTGACAGGGCGCGCGAGCAGTACTTC	CASSPTSDRAREQYF
.	TRBV20-1	.	TRBJ2-7	TGCAGTGCTAGAGATCTTTGGCAGGCTAGCCTGGACGAGCAGTACTTC	CSARDLWQASLDEQYF
once	TRBV7-7	TRBD1	TRBJ2-7	TGTGCTAGCAGCTTAGGGACAGGGAGATCCTACGAGCAGTACTTC	CASSLGTGRSYEQYF
once	TRBV4-1	TRBD2	TRBJ2-2	TGCGCCAGCAGTTTACTAGCGGGAGATGGGGAGCTGTTTTTT	CASSLLAGDGELFF
few	TRBV5-8	.	TRBJ1-2	TGTGCCAGCAGCTTGCCGCCTTCGAAGCACTATGGCTACACCTTC	CASSLPPSKHYGYTF
.	TRBV29-1	TRBD2	TRBJ2-1	TGCAGCTCTCGGGGGCGGGAGGGAGAGCAGTTCTTC	CSSRGREGEQFF
.	TRBV30	.	TRBJ1-6	TGTGCCTGGAGGACCTCGGGGGATTCACCCCTCCACTTT	CAWRTSGDSPLHF
.	TRBV27	.	TRBJ2-7	TGTGCCAGCAGTTTGGGGGGGGGCGGCGAGCAGTACTTC	CASSLGGGGEQYF
.	TRBV20-1	.	TRBJ2-1	TGCAGTGCCGTCATGGACGCCGACAATGAGCAGTTCTTC	CSAVMDADNEQFF
.	TRBV9	.	TRBJ1-1	TGTGCCAGCGGTGGTTCCGGCGTCACTGAAGCTTTCTTT	CASGGSGVTEAFF
once	TRBV5-1	TRBD1	TRBJ2-7	TGCGCCAGCAGCTTGGGACAGGGGGTCGAGCAGTACTTC	CASSLGQGVEQYF
.	TRBV6-4	.	TRBJ2-2	TGTGCCAGCAGTGACTCTCTTGGAGCCGGGGAGCTGTTTTTT	CASSDSLGAGELFF
.	TRBV9	.	TRBJ1-1	TGTGCCAGCAGCGCGGGGGGCCGTCACACTGAAGCTTTCTTT	CASSAGGRHTEAFF
.	TRBV2	.	TRBJ2-3	TGTGCCAGCAGGGGACAGCGGGGCCCAGATACGCAGTATTTT	CASRGQRGPDTQYF
.	TRBV28	.	TRBJ2-1	TGTGCCAGCAGTTTAGCTATGGCAGATGAGCAGTTCTTC	CASSLAMADEQFF
once	TRBV28	.	TRBJ2-3	TGTGCCAGCAGTTTTCCGTATTTT	CASSFPYF
.	TRBV28	TRBD1	TRBJ1-1	TGTGCCAGCAGTTTCCCGGACAGGGGACTCACTGAAGCTTTCTTT	CASSFPDRGLTEAFF
.	TRBV29-1	TRBD2	TRBJ2-3	TGCAGCGTTGCGGTAGCGGGAGGTCCAGATACGCAGTATTTT	CSVAVAGGPDTQYF
.	TRBV27	.	TRBJ2-7	TGTGCCAGCAGTTTATGGGGGGACACTTCCGAGCAGTACTTC	CASSLWGDTSEQYF
.	TRBV11-3	TRBD1	TRBJ1-5	TGTGCCAGCAGCTTAGTTCCGGGACAGGCCACCGACAGCAATCAGCCCCAGCATTTT	CASSLVPGQATDSNQPQHF
.	TRBV27	TRBD2	TRBJ2-5	TGTGCCAGCAGTTTAGTCGGGCAGCGGGGGGGGACCCAGTACTTC	CASSLVGQRGGTQYF
.	TRBV5-1	.	TRBJ2-7	TGCGCCAGCAGCTCGCTACTTTCTCAGGGGATATCCTACGAGCAGTACTTC	CASSSLLSQGISYEQYF
.	TRBV18	TRBD1	TRBJ2-5	TGTGCCAGCTCACCACGACAGGGATTGGAGACCCAGTACTTC	CASSPRQGLETQYF
.	TRBV28	.	TRBJ2-7	TGTGCCAGCAGTTCCTCGAAGCGGACCAGCTCCTACGAGCAGTACTTC	CASSSSKRTSSYEQYF
few	TRBV6-5	.	TRBJ1-1	TGTGCCAGCAGTTACTCGTACCCTGACCTGAACACTGAAGCTTTCTTT	CASSYSYPDLNTEAFF
.	TRBV27	TRBD2	TRBJ2-5	TGTGCCAGCAGTAGAGGGACTAGCGGGGGAGCACCCCAGTACTTC	CASSRGTSGGAPQYF
.	TRBV7-9	TRBD2	TRBJ2-7	TGTGCCAGCAGCCGACCAGGACTAGCGGATTCCTACGAGCAGTACTTC	CASSRPGLADSYEQYF
.	TRBV14	TRBD2	TRBJ2-7	TGTGCCAGCAGCCCTCTATCTACTAGCGCACCCTACGAGCAGTACTTC	CASSPLSTSAPYEQYF